This is a list of T cell receptor beta chains from one sample in a study of T cells in Graves' hyperthyroidism and ophthalmopathy. Each CDR3 protein gets one entry after TCRdb re-called the multiplex PCR reads with MiXCR. The sample yields more than 450,000 distinct CDR3 sequences, less than 15% seen once. What was sequenced was blood. All receptors come from a woman in her forties with Graves' hyperthyroidism. Both conserved end residues are part of each CDR3. The D gene is left open where the match is weak.

V	J	D	CDR3
TRBV20-1	TRBJ2-1	TRBD2	CSAYTSGRALSDEQFF
TRBV3-1	TRBJ2-7	NA	CASSISEVSYEQYF
TRBV20-1	TRBJ2-6	NA	CSATDPRDVLTF
TRBV20-1	TRBJ1-6	NA	CSGGGSYNSPLHF
TRBV18	TRBJ2-5	NA	CASSPGRTVETQYF
TRBV20-1	TRBJ2-7	NA	CSEIRRGASYEQYF
TRBV7-9	TRBJ1-1	NA	CASSPRMTEAFF
TRBV7-2	TRBJ2-2	TRBD2	CASSSGLAVRTGELFF
TRBV9	TRBJ1-1	NA	CASSVGGTTEAFF
TRBV12-3/TRBV12-4	TRBJ2-3	TRBD2	CASRGTSGGPEAQYF
TRBV2	TRBJ2-3	TRBD1	CASSDRGGTDTQYF
TRBV28	TRBJ1-6	NA	CASSLQDNSPLHF
TRBV19	TRBJ1-1	NA	CASSISSLNTEAFF
TRBV4-2	TRBJ2-3	NA	CASSQDQGGRDTQYF
TRBV2	TRBJ1-1	NA	CASSPPSFF